This T cell receptor beta chain was identified in a study of shared clonotypes between healthy human individuals. Method: immunoSEQ multiplex PCR; TCRdb's copy keeps in-frame clones and lacks some. The sample carries about 690,000 clones, less than 95% recorded once. V lost 3 bases and J lost 1; bases outside the gene matches: 9. From germline, CDR1 is SGDLS and CDR2 YYNGEE. The CDR3 contains 18 residues. Sequenced input: memory CD8+ T cells from PBMCs. Subset specified: CD45RO+ cells pooled with CCR7-negative TemRA cells. The receptor comes from a man aged 18-30 years in good health. Some clones in this sample may be carry-over from other donors' samples. The V call is TRBV9, the J call TRBJ2-5, with 13 bases fitting TRBD2. The CDR3 DNA reads TGTGCCAGCAGCGCAGGGACTAGCGGGAACTGGCCCCAAGAGACCCAGTACTTC. Amino acid sequence: CASSAGTSGNWPQETQYF.